A selection of T cell receptor beta chains follows, all from one sample in a study of T cells after posttransplantation cyclophosphamide. The table came from immunoSEQ multiplex PCR; TCRdb's copy has only in-frame clones and leaves some out. The sample lists about 32,000 clones, around 90% seen once, with roughly 0.25% in the top ten. Sequencing was done on a sample of naive CD4+ T cells sorted from PBMCs. The source of these receptors is a woman aged 55 to 70 in good health, CMV-negative, and a related stem cell transplant donor. The CDR3 runs from the conserved cysteine through the conserved F or W. D genes are given only for firm matches. The size of a clone is reported for some rows only, either as once, few or many, or as a class for expanded clones.

d_gene	v_gene	j_gene	abundance	CDR3nt	CDR3aa
-	TRBV19	TRBJ1-2	-	TGTGCCAGTAGTACCCTACCCCGTGCAGGTCCCGGTGGCTACACCTTC	CASSTLPRAGPGGYTF
TRBD1	TRBV5-1	TRBJ1-5	-	TGCGCCAGCAGCTTGGGACAGGGAGACTGGCCCCAGCATTTT	CASSLGQGDWPQHF
-	TRBV28	TRBJ2-7	-	TGTGCCAGCAGTTTATTCTACGAGCGGTACTTC	CASSLFYERYF
-	TRBV7-2	TRBJ1-3	-	TGTGCCAGCAGCACCCGGTTTCTCCTGAGCTCTGGAAACACCATATATTTT	CASSTRFLLSSGNTIYF
-	TRBV5-1	TRBJ2-2	-	TGCGCCAGCAGCTTCGGGACCGGGGAGCTGTTTTTT	CASSFGTGELFF
TRBD2	TRBV7-8	TRBJ2-1	once	TGTGCCAGCAGCTCCCAGCGGGGGGGCATACGTGAGCAGTTCTTC	CASSSQRGGIREQFF
-	TRBV18	TRBJ1-6	-	TGTGCGAGTCAGGGGTCCTATAATTCACCCCTCCACTTT	CASQGSYNSPLHF
TRBD2	TRBV4-1	TRBJ2-1	-	TGCGCCAGCAGCCAAAGGGGAGCGGGAGGGAGTAATGAGCAGTTCTTC	CASSQRGAGGSNEQFF
TRBD2	TRBV6-1	TRBJ2-7	-	TGTGCCAGCAGGGCCCCCGGGGGGTACTACGAGCAGTACTTC	CASRAPGGYYEQYF
TRBD1	TRBV12-5	TRBJ2-5	-	TGTGCTAGTGGTTTGTCCCCGAAGGACAGGGGCGTCAGGGAGACCCAGTACTTC	CASGLSPKDRGVRETQYF
TRBD1	TRBV5-1	TRBJ1-3	-	TGCGCCAGCAGCATCGGACAGGGCGACGGAAACACCATATATTTT	CASSIGQGDGNTIYF
-	TRBV6-6	TRBJ1-1	-	TGTGCCAGCTCATCCCGGGGAGGCACGAACACTGAAGCTTTCTTT	CASSSRGGTNTEAFF
TRBD2	TRBV5-4	TRBJ2-3	-	TGTGCCAGCAGCTTGGGGGGGACTAGCGTAGCAGATACGCAGTATTTT	CASSLGGTSVADTQYF
-	TRBV7-6	TRBJ2-1	-	TGTGCCAGCAGCCAGACAGCTAATGAGCAGTTCTTC	CASSQTANEQFF
-	TRBV14	TRBJ2-7	-	TGTGCCAGCAGCCTCCAGCACAGTGGAGGGCTAGCCCACGAGCAGTACTTC	CASSLQHSGGLAHEQYF
-	TRBV2	TRBJ1-1	few	TGTGCCAGCAGTGTGCACAGTGAAAACACTGAAGCTTTCTTT	CASSVHSENTEAFF
-	TRBV6-5	TRBJ2-5	-	TGTGCCAGCAGCGGTACAGGATACCAAGAGACCCAGTACTTC	CASSGTGYQETQYF
-	TRBV7-8	TRBJ2-3	-	TGTGCCAGCAGCTTAAGGTGGCTAGCGAGTGGAGATACGCAGTATTTT	CASSLRWLASGDTQYF
TRBD2	TRBV10-1	TRBJ2-2	-	TGCGCCAGCAGTGCCCGCGGGGGCGGGGAGCTGTTTTTT	CASSARGGGELFF
TRBD1	TRBV4-1	TRBJ1-2	-	TGCGCCAGCAGCCAAGACCCTGCCGGGACAGGGGACAATGGCTACACCTTC	CASSQDPAGTGDNGYTF
-	TRBV7-9	TRBJ2-7	few	TGTGCCAGCAGCTTAGGTCAGGCCGAGCAGTACTTC	CASSLGQAEQYF
-	TRBV7-8	TRBJ2-7	-	TGTGCCAGCAGCTTAGAAGGGGGTAAGCAGTACTTC	CASSLEGGKQYF
-	TRBV7-3	TRBJ2-5	-	TGTGCCAGCAGCTACGGGGTCGAAACTGGGACCCAGTACTTC	CASSYGVETGTQYF
-	TRBV30	TRBJ1-4	-	TGTGCCTGGAGTGTAAGGCACAGATCTGAAAAACTGTTTTTT	CAWSVRHRSEKLFF
TRBD2	TRBV9	TRBJ2-3	-	TGTGCCAGCGGCCCCAGGGGGACTAGCTTGAGAGGGGATACGCAGTATTTT	CASGPRGTSLRGDTQYF
TRBD2	TRBV9	TRBJ2-3	once	TGTGCCAGCAGCGTAGACGGGGGGGCTAAAGATACGCAGTATTTT	CASSVDGGAKDTQYF
TRBD2	TRBV6-5	TRBJ2-1	-	TGTGCCAGCAGTTACACTGGACTAGCGGGGTACAATGAGCAGTTCTTC	CASSYTGLAGYNEQFF
TRBD1	TRBV5-1	TRBJ2-2	-	TGCGCCAGCAGCCCCCGGACAGGGCACACCGGGGAGCTGTTTTTT	CASSPRTGHTGELFF
TRBD1	TRBV30	TRBJ1-1	-	TGTGCCTGGAGTGCACATTGGGGACAGGCGGACACTGAAGCTTTCTTT	CAWSAHWGQADTEAFF
TRBD1	TRBV19	TRBJ1-2	once	TGTGCCAGTACGGACAGGGGATCACTGAACTATGGCTACACCTTC	CASTDRGSLNYGYTF
-	TRBV10-3	TRBJ1-1	-	TGTGCGAATAGGGACGGGAGTCAGACTGAAGCTTTCTTT	CANRDGSQTEAFF
-	TRBV5-4	TRBJ2-1	-	TGTGCCAGCAGCGCCCGGGACATTGGGGATGAGCAGTTCTTC	CASSARDIGDEQFF
TRBD1	TRBV30	TRBJ1-2	-	TGTGCCTGGGGAACAGGGGGTTATGGCTACACCTTC	CAWGTGGYGYTF
-	TRBV5-1	TRBJ1-4	-	TGCGCCAGCAGCCAGCGCCCCGGGGGTGCAACTAATGAAAAACTGTTTTTT	CASSQRPGGATNEKLFF
-	TRBV6-5	TRBJ1-2	-	TGTGCCAGCAGCCCAGCCAACGTCAGGGGTGGCTACACCTTC	CASSPANVRGGYTF
-	TRBV9	TRBJ2-3	-	TGTGCCAGCAGAGGGGGGGAAGATACGCAGTATTTT	CASRGGEDTQYF
TRBD1	TRBV5-1	TRBJ2-2	-	TGCGCCAGCAGCTACTCCGGGACAGCTATATCAGGGGAGCTGTTTTTT	CASSYSGTAISGELFF
TRBD2	TRBV11-2	TRBJ2-3	-	TGTGCCAGCAGCCACCTTCTAGCGGGCACAGATACGCAGTATTTT	CASSHLLAGTDTQYF
-	TRBV11-2	TRBJ2-5	-	TGTGCCAGCAGCTTAGGACTACAAGAGACCCAGTACTTC	CASSLGLQETQYF
TRBD1	TRBV9	TRBJ1-6	-	TGTGCCAGCAGTCAACGAGGGGGCCCAAATTCACCCCTCCACTTT	CASSQRGGPNSPLHF
-	TRBV28	TRBJ1-5	-	TGTGCCAGCAGTTTAATAGCAGGGTCCAATCAGCCCCAGCATTTT	CASSLIAGSNQPQHF
-	TRBV19	TRBJ2-7	-	TGTGCCAGTAGTATAATCGGAGACGCCTACGAGCAGTACTTC	CASSIIGDAYEQYF
-	TRBV18	TRBJ2-7	-	TGTGCCAGCTCACCCGCCGGGGGTTTGAACGAGCAGTACTTC	CASSPAGGLNEQYF